This T cell receptor (beta chain) was found in a study of control samples from healthy donors and cancer patients. V gave up 6 bases and J gave up 1 base, with 9 bases separating them. Germline V gene sequence: CDR1 MNHEY, CDR2 SVGAGI. The CDR3 consists of 13 residues. Measured with immunoSEQ multiplex PCR; TCRdb has only the in-frame clones, and not every one. The top ten hold more than 2.5% of the sample, which has 130,000 or so clones, about 88% seen once. The rearrangement joins TRBV6-5 to TRBJ1-1, with a tentative D call TRBD1 (6 bases). Sequencing used blood. The TCR sequence derives from a man aged 45-65 years in good health. CDR3 protein: CASRLQGNTEAFF. For the CDR3, the DNA is TGTGCCAGCAGGCTACAGGGGAACACTGAAGCTTTCTTT.